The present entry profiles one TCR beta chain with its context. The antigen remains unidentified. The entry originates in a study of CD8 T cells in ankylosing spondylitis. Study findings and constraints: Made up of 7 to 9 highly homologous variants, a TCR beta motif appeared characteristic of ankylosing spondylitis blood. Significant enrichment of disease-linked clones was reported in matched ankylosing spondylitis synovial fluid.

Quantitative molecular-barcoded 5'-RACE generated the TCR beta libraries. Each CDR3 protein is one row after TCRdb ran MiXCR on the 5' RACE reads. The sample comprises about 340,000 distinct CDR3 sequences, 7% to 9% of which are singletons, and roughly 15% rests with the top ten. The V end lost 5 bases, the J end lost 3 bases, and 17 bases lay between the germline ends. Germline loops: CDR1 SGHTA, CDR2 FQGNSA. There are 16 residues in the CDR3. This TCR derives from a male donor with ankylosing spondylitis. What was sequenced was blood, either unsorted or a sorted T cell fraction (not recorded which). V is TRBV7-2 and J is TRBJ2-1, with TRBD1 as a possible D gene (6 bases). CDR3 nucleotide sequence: TGTGCCAGCAGCCCCCCCACAGGGTCTTTCTACAATGAGCAGTTCTTC. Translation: CASSPPTGSFYNEQFF.